This TCR beta chain was identified in a study of blood T cell repertoires in COVID-19. Turning to the study itself: Specimens from acute and convalescent COVID-19 originated in the United States, Italy and Spain.

Sequencing was performed with immunoSEQ multiplex PCR; in TCRdb, only in-frame clones are kept and a portion is missing. The sample carries 200,000 or so clones, 80% to 85% recorded once. Germline V gene lookup returns CDR1 MNHEY and CDR2 SVGAGI. The CDR3 runs 13 residues. The V end was cut by 0 bases, the J end by 4 bases, with 4 bases between. The gene calls are TRBV6-5 and TRBJ2-1; no reliable D call. The sequenced sample was peripheral blood. The source is a human donor in a cohort sampled during active COVID-19. For the CDR3, the DNA is TGTGCCAGCAGTTACTCTAATTACAATGAGCAGTTCTTC. It yields the protein CASSYSNYNEQFF.